This T cell receptor beta chain stems from a study of T cell clones after liver transplantation. Across the whole study: Samples came pre-transplant, pre-randomization before withdrawal, and post-randomization after withdrawal ended.

CDR1 is SGHKS, CDR2 YYEKEE, per germline (reference sequence). Deletions cut 4 bases from V and 7 bases from J, with 20 bases between. The CDR3 loop spans 15 amino acids. Using immunoSEQ multiplex PCR, the repertoire was profiled, and TCRdb retains in-frame clones only, with some absent. This table holds roughly 100,000 clones, about 81% found once. The genes are TRBV5-5 and TRBJ1-2; tentatively, D is TRBD1 (5 bases). The source of this sequence is a human patient who received a liver transplant. The T cells may come from the graft donor. The specimen was CD4+ T cells from blood, collected 47 months after liver transplant. CDR3 region: CASSANGLNGAGYTF. As DNA, the CDR3 is TGTGCCAGCAGCGCAAACGGCCTTAATGGGGCTGGCTACACCTTC.